Below, 14 T cell receptor beta chains from the same sample are listed, as sequenced in a study of tumor-infiltrating lymphocytes in oesophageal squamous cell carcinoma. TCRdb reprocessed the PCR reads with MiXCR, giving one entry per CDR3 protein. This sample has under 12,000 distinct CDR3 sequences, with around 53% found just once. The sequencing input was esophageal tumor tissue. Source of these receptors: a female donor with esophageal squamous cell carcinoma.

This clonotype was seen repeatedly, ten times or more. The chain employs TRBV6-1 and TRBJ1-6; D is ambiguous. Germline lookup yields CDR1 MNHNS and CDR2 SASEGT. V dropped 5 bases and J dropped 2 bases, with 7 bases sitting between them. This CDR3 is 14 amino acids long. CDR3 region: CASSSRPYNSPLHF. The CDR3 coding sequence is TGTGCCAGCAGTTCCCGGCCCTATAATTCACCCCTCCACTTT.

This chain uses TRBV7-6 with TRBJ2-3; 9 positions match TRBD2. Germline V gene sequence: CDR1 SGHVS, CDR2 FNYEAQ. The CDR3 contains 19 residues. V trimming: 4 bases; J trimming: 5 bases; junction bases outside the gene matches: 19. In nucleotides, the CDR3 is TGTGCCAGCAGCTCAGGAGGACTTGGGCGCGGGAGGGCCCAAGATACGCAGTATTTT. Translating it yields CASSSGGLGRGRAQDTQYF.

The chain has TRBV28 and TRBJ1-2; 11 bases match TRBD2. The end of the DNA is better explained by TRBJ2-7, so the J call may be wrong. CDR3 size: 16 residues. Germline V gene sequence: CDR1 MDHEN, CDR2 SYDVKM. CDR3 DNA sequence: TGTGCCAGCAGTTTTTCTCTAGCGGGAGGAGTGAAGGAGCAGTACTTC. Amino acid sequence: CASSFSLAGGVKEQYF.

The chain is built from TRBV6-1 and TRBJ2-1; unclear D gene. The J call may be in error: the DNA end matches TRBJ2-7 better. Per the germline V gene, CDR1 is MNHNS and CDR2 is SASEGT. The CDR3 runs 13 residues. CDR3 in DNA: TGTGCCAGCAAATCGGGCCCCCCCAACGAGCAGTACTTC. Translation: CASKSGPPNEQYF.

This clonotype was counted a few times. V gene TRBV7-9 combines with J gene TRBJ2-1; no clear D gene. CDR1 is SEHNR, CDR2 FQNEAQ, per germline (reference sequence). The CDR3 is 12 residues long. V gave up 2 bases and J gave up 7 bases, with 6 bases separating them. CDR3 region: CASSLPGNEQFF. The CDR3 bases are TGTGCCAGCAGCTTACCCGGGAATGAGCAGTTCTTC.

Details on this clonotype: This sequence may be a read error, since a much larger clone differs from it by one base. This chain uses TRBV6-1 with TRBJ2-1; D might be TRBD2 (5 bases). The CDR3 covers 12 residues. Germline V gene sequence: CDR1 MNHNS, CDR2 SASEGT. The germline V and J ends were trimmed by 6 bases and 10 bases, with 13 bases remaining between them. CDR3 sequence (DNA): TGTGCCAGCAGGGACTCAGCCTACGAGCAGTTCTTC. Its protein is CASRDSAYEQFF.

Relative to its sample, this clonotype is hyperexpanded (1% or more). CDR3 sequence: CASSDRGRGGYTF. In nucleotides, the CDR3 is TGTGCCAGCAGCGACAGGGGGCGTGGTGGCTACACCTTC. The chain uses TRBV12-3 or TRBV12-4 and TRBJ1-2; 10 bases fit TRBD1. There are 13 residues in the CDR3. The J segment lost 7 bases and the V segment lost 6 bases, leaving 5 bases of the junction unmatched.

The chain joins TRBV12-3 or TRBV12-4 to TRBJ1-5; D may be TRBD1 (6 bases). With 6 bases removed from V and 4 bases from J, the gap between germline ends came to 19 bases. The CDR3 has 16 residues. The CDR3 nucleotides read TGTGCCAGCAGCCCAGGGGTCTACGCTTATAATCAGCCCCAGCATTTT. Its protein is CASSPGVYAYNQPQHF.

Relative to its sample, this clonotype is medium-sized. The rearrangement joins TRBV6-1 to TRBJ2-1; TRBD1 matches 7 bases. The J segment lost 6 bases and the V segment lost 6 bases, leaving 5 bases of the junction unmatched. This CDR3 region has 13 residues. From germline, CDR1 is MNHNS and CDR2 SASEGT. This CDR3 reads CASRETGFNEQFF. The DNA of the CDR3 is TGTGCCAGCAGAGAGACAGGGTTCAATGAGCAGTTCTTC.

The J gene is TRBJ2-5, the V gene TRBV24-1; 7 bases line up with TRBD1. The last part of the DNA fits TRBJ2-1 better; the J call may be wrong. Germline CDR1 is KGHDR and CDR2 is SFDVKD. There are 13 residues in the CDR3. The CDR3 protein is CATSGDRVHEQFF. The CDR3 DNA follows: TGTGCCACCAGTGGAGACAGGGTCCATGAGCAGTTCTTC.

This chain connects TRBV7-2 to TRBJ2-4; TRBD1 or TRBD2 may be the D gene (5 bases each). The ends were cut back, 2 bases at V and 2 bases at J, with 13 bases in the middle. CDR3 length: 16 residues. Germline CDR1 reads SGHTA; CDR2 reads FQGNSA. The CDR3, as DNA: TGTGCCAGCAGCTTAACGGGGCAAAGCACCAAAAACATTCAGTACTTC. Amino acids: CASSLTGQSTKNIQYF.

This clonotype was counted a single time. The chain couples TRBV24-1 to TRBJ2-7; maybe TRBD1 (6 bases). The J call may be in error: the DNA end matches TRBJ1-2 better. Germline CDR1 KGHDR, CDR2 SFDVKD. There are 13 residues in the CDR3. The CDR3 spells CATSDGQFHGYTF. The CDR3 coding sequence is TGTGCCACCAGTGACGGACAGTTCCATGGCTACACCTTC.

The V call is TRBV6-8, the J call TRBJ2-3; TRBD1 might be the D (5 bases). The J call may not be correct, given that the DNA end is closer to TRBJ1-1. The CDR3 consists of 12 residues. CDR1 and CDR2 (germline): MNHGY, SAAAGT. CDR3 loop: CASSPGIGRAFF. In DNA, the CDR3 is TGTGCCAGCTCACCAGGGATCGGGCGGGCTTTCTTT.

This chain connects TRBV6-1 to TRBJ2-7, with unresolved D. V was cut by 4 bases and J by 4 bases, with 17 bases left in between. The CDR3 sequence is 15 residues long. The germline V gene encodes CDR1 MNHNS and CDR2 SASEGT. CDR3 in DNA: TGTGCCAGCAGTGGCTTGACAAACCACCGGTACGAGCAGTACTTC. This sequence encodes CASSGLTNHRYEQYF.